These 19 T cell receptor beta chains share one sample of origin, sequenced in a study of CD8 T cells in Susac syndrome. An input of roughly 0.5 to 1 ug of RNA was subjected to reverse transcription using random hexamers. TCRdb recomputed calls from the immunoSEQ multiplex PCR reads with MiXCR, one row per CDR3 protein. The profile covers around 130,000 distinct CDR3 sequences, with approximately 94% appearing a single time and 0.095% to 0.15% taken by the ten largest. The sample was CD4+ T cells from PBMCs. The origin of the receptors is a human donor with multiple sclerosis.

J is TRBJ2-1 and V is TRBV30, with TRBD2 matching 9 bases. The CDR3 is made up of 13 amino acids. Germline V gene sequence: CDR1 GTSNPN, CDR2 SVGIG (reference sequence). V lost 0 bases, J lost 7 bases, and 1 base stayed unmatched. The CDR3 DNA reads TGTGCCTGGAGTGTAAGCGGGGGGAATGAGCAGTTCTTC. This encodes CAWSVSGGNEQFF. The whole variable domain, remainder taken from reference TRBV30 and TRBJ2-1, is SQTIHQWPATLVQPVGSPLSLECTVEGTSNPNLYWYRQAAGRGLQLLFYSVGIGQISSEVPQNLSASRPQDRQFILSSKKLLLSDSGFYLCAWSVSGGNEQFFGPGTRLTVL.

This chain links TRBV30 with TRBJ1-2; no firm D call. The CDR3 has 12 residues. V shed 4 bases and J shed 5 bases, with 11 bases lying between them. CDR1 and CDR2 from the germline V gene are GTSNPN and SVGIG (reference sequence). The CDR3 sequence: CAWMWVRYGYTF. CDR3 nucleotide sequence: TGTGCCTGGATGTGGGTTAGATATGGCTACACCTTC.

V usage is TRBV20-1 and J usage is TRBJ2-3; D not resolved. Trimming took off 5 bases at V and 2 bases at J, with 17 bases between the two ends. This CDR3 has 15 amino acids. The germline CDR1 and CDR2 sequences are DFQATT and SNEGSKA (reference sequence). The DNA for the CDR3 is TGCAGTGCTGACCTCCGGCAGCCGGACACAGATACGCAGTATTTT. It codes for CSADLRQPDTDTQYF.

This clonotype was observed a handful of times. The V call is TRBV5-1, the J call TRBJ2-6; D gene ambiguous. The CDR3 covers 14 residues. CDR1 is SGHRS, CDR2 YFSETQ, per germline. Deletions cut 0 bases from V and 2 bases from J, with 3 bases between. The CDR3 region has the DNA TGCGCCAGCAGCTTGGCCCCTGGGGCCAACGTCCTGACTTTC. This sequence encodes CASSLAPGANVLTF.

The chain uses TRBV3-1 and TRBJ2-1; 9 bases map to TRBD2. This CDR3 has 16 amino acids. V dropped 2 bases and J dropped 0; count of bases not matched to a gene: 2. Germline loops: CDR1 LGHDT, CDR2 YNNKEL (reference sequence). DNA for the CDR3: TGTGCCAGCAGCCAACGTAGCGGGAGCTCCTACAATGAGCAGTTCTTC. Translating it yields CASSQRSGSSYNEQFF.

This clonotype was observed once. The rearrangement joins TRBV27 to TRBJ1-2; TRBD1 matches 8 bases. Germline trimming cut 4 bases from V and 8 bases from J; bases unmatched to any gene: 6. Germline CDR1 reads MNHEY; CDR2 reads SMNVEV (reference sequence). This CDR3 has 13 residues. The CDR3 DNA reads as TGTGCCAGCAGTTCAGGGGGCGAGGGCGGCTACACCTTC. Residues: CASSSGGEGGYTF.

V usage is TRBV5-4 and J usage is TRBJ2-3; D gene unclear. The CDR3 is 13 residues long. Trimming took off 6 bases at V and 2 bases at J, with 10 bases between the two ends. Germline V lookup: CDR1 SGHNT, CDR2 YYREEE (reference sequence). CDR3 coding DNA: TGTGCCAGCACCTACCTCTCCACAGATACGCAGTATTTT. Encoded protein: CASTYLSTDTQYF.

The rearrangement joins TRBV12-3 or TRBV12-4 to TRBJ2-7, with a weak D call TRBD1 (6 bases). The CDR3 covers 13 residues. Trimming removed 6 bases at V and 6 bases at J, with 15 bases between. The CDR3 DNA sequence: TGTGCCAGCAGGGAAACAGGGTCGGGCGAGCAGTACTTC. Translated: CASRETGSGEQYF.

The V and J genes are TRBV25-1 and TRBJ1-2; weak D call: TRBD1 (5 bases). The V and J ends lost 6 bases and 8 bases respectively, with 13 bases between them. The CDR3 length is 12 residues. The germline gives CDR1 MGHDK, CDR2 SYGVNS. DNA of the CDR3: TGTGCCAGCAGGCCGGGGGGTGGGGGCTACACCTTC. Its protein product is CASRPGGGGYTF.

CDR3: CASSLPTGGLKEQYF. The CDR3 DNA reads TGTGCCAGCAGCCTCCCGACAGGGGGCTTGAAGGAGCAGTACTTC. The genes are TRBV14 and TRBJ2-7, with 10 nucleotides matching TRBD1. Per the germline V gene, CDR1 is SGHDN and CDR2 is FVKESK. V dropped 4 bases and J dropped 7; count of bases not matched to a gene: 10. The CDR3 is 15 residues long.

The gene calls are TRBV6-6 and TRBJ1-3; 9 bases fit TRBD1. CDR1 and CDR2 from the germline V gene are MNHNY and SVGAGI (reference sequence). Trimming took 6 bases from V and 3 from J; bases not matched to a gene: 9. This CDR3 is built from 16 residues. The CDR3 nucleotides are TGTGCCAGCAGCCTGGGACAGGGATCGTTTGGAAACACCATATATTTT. It translates to CASSLGQGSFGNTIYF.

V and J are TRBV6-6 and TRBJ2-7; 10 nucleotides agree with TRBD1. CDR3 length equals 15 residues. The V gene's germline CDR1 is MNHNY and CDR2 SVGAGI (reference sequence). The V segment lost 2 bases and the J segment 2 bases; nucleotides outside the gene matches: 3. Written as DNA, the CDR3 is TGTGCCAGCAGTTACCAGACAGGGGGCACCTACGAGCAGTACTTC. Encoded protein: CASSYQTGGTYEQYF.

CDR3 nucleotides: TGTGCTAGTGGCTCGCGGAGGGGGCCCTACTCCTACGAGCAGTACTTC. Protein product: CASGSRRGPYSYEQYF. V gene TRBV12-5 combines with J gene TRBJ2-7; possible D gene TRBD1, 7 bases. Germline CDR1 is LGHNT and CDR2 is FRNRAP. The CDR3 sequence is 16 residues long. V was shortened by 6 bases and J by 0 bases, with 18 bases between the two germline ends.

V and J are TRBV11-1 and TRBJ2-7; a possible D gene is TRBD2 (6 bases). Germline CDR1 SGHAT, CDR2 FQDESV (reference sequence). The CDR3 has 15 amino acids. V was clipped by 3 bases and J by 0 bases, with 12 bases between them. The DNA of the CDR3 is TGTGCCAGCAGCTTTCCAGGGACTGTCTCCTACGAGCAGTACTTC. Translation: CASSFPGTVSYEQYF.

The chain uses TRBV5-1 and TRBJ2-7; D may be TRBD1 (5 bases). CDR3 length: 14 residues. CDR1 and CDR2 from the germline V gene are SGHRS and YFSETQ. Trimming removed 0 bases from V and 3 bases from J, with 10 bases in between. CDR3 nucleotide sequence: TGCGCCAGCAGCTTGGAAGCAGGGCGCTACGAGCAGTACTTC. Translating gives CASSLEAGRYEQYF.

The chain recombines TRBV18 with TRBJ2-7; D unclear. V lost 2 bases to trimming and J lost 3 bases, with 8 bases between them. CDR3 length: 13 amino acids. From germline, CDR1 is KGHSH and CDR2 LQKENI. The DNA for the CDR3 is TGTGCCAGCTCACCATACCATCACTACGAGCAGTACTTC. Translated: CASSPYHHYEQYF.

This sequence joins TRBV6-4 and TRBJ1-2; D is unresolved. Germline V CDR1 and CDR2: MRHNA, SNTAGT. The V and J ends lost 2 bases and 6 bases respectively, with 19 bases between them. This CDR3 has 16 residues. The CDR3 region has the DNA TGTGCCAGCAGTGACCTACCCGGCGTAGGCCCCCATGGCTACACCTTC. It specifies CASSDLPGVGPHGYTF.

The rearrangement links TRBV5-1 to TRBJ2-1; D might be TRBD1 or TRBD2, each matching 6 bases. Germline V gives CDR1 SGHRS, CDR2 YFSETQ. Trimming shortened V by 6 bases and J by 7 bases, and 20 bases separated the two germline ends. The CDR3 consists of 15 residues. The CDR3 DNA sequence: TGCGCCAGCAACACGGGAGAGGGGGGCCGGAATGAGCAGTTCTTC. This codes for CASNTGEGGRNEQFF.

The rearrangement links TRBV9 to TRBJ2-6; 7 bases align to TRBD2. The CDR3 runs 16 residues. Germline CDR1 is SGDLS and CDR2 is YYNGEE. Unmatched junction bases numbered 2, after V lost 0 bases and J lost 2 bases. Here the CDR3 DNA reads TGTGCCAGCAGCGTAGGGGGGGGAGCTGGGGCCAACGTCCTGACTTTC. It specifies CASSVGGGAGANVLTF.